What follows is one T cell receptor beta chain and its context. PCR involved 60 Vbeta and 13 Jbeta primers. This table comes from immunoSEQ multiplex PCR, and its TCRdb copy is limited to in-frame clones, with some not included. Of about 260,000 clones in the sample, 70% to 90% are singletons; the top ten hold about 2%. The data are from a study of cytomegalovirus exposure and HLA in healthy donors. CDR3 size: 17 residues. The germline V gene has CDR1 MNHEY and CDR2 SMNVEV (reference sequence). Germline trimming cut 6 bases from V and 10 bases from J; bases unmatched to any gene: 20. The clonotype comes from a middle-aged woman in good health and CMV-seropositive. The V gene is TRBV27, the J gene TRBJ1-2; 10 positions match TRBD1. The sequenced material came from PBMCs. The CDR3 sequence is CASSWRGQGFLPMLYTF. The DNA for the CDR3 is TGTGCCAGCAGCTGGAGGGGACAGGGGTTTCTACCTATGCTCTACACCTTC.